A selection of T cell receptor beta chains follows, all from one sample in a study of blood T cell repertoires in COVID-19. Here immunoSEQ multiplex PCR was the method, and the copy in TCRdb shows in-frame clones only, minus some. Found here are 200,000 to 250,000 clones, 80% to 90% of them singletons; the top ten hold under 5%. Sequencing was done on a sample of peripheral blood. Every receptor here comes from a man aged 45 to 65 with acute or convalescent COVID-19. Each CDR3 is given with its conserved first and last residue. D genes are given only for firm matches. A row's size may be missing; if present it is once, few, many or a size class.

V gene	J gene	clone size	D gene	CDR3 protein	CDR3 DNA
TRBV11-2	TRBJ2-5	NA	TRBD1	CASSSIGTGEGETQYF	TGTGCCAGCAGCTCAATAGGGACAGGGGAAGGGGAGACCCAGTACTTC
TRBV15	TRBJ1-2	NA	NA	CATREGNYGYTF	TGTGCCACCAGAGAGGGAAACTATGGCTACACCTTC
TRBV11-2	TRBJ2-7	NA	NA	CASSFRGRGYYEQYF	TGTGCCAGCAGCTTTCGCGGCAGGGGCTACTACGAGCAGTACTTC
TRBV3-1/TRBV3-2	TRBJ2-1	NA	NA	CASSQEYGSAYNEQFF	TGTGCCAGCAGCCAAGAATACGGGAGTGCGTACAATGAGCAGTTCTTC
TRBV4-2	TRBJ2-1	NA	NA	CASSLIAGSNNNEQFF	TGTGCCAGCAGCCTCATTGCGGGGTCTAATAACAATGAGCAGTTCTTC
TRBV24-1	TRBJ2-7	NA	TRBD2	CATSDRGGSLYEQYF	TGTGCCACCAGTGATCGGGGGGGCAGCCTCTACGAGCAGTACTTC
TRBV12-5	TRBJ1-1	NA	NA	CASGGHLNTEAFF	TGTGCTAGTGGTGGACACCTGAACACTGAAGCTTTCTTT
TRBV7-9	TRBJ2-7	NA	TRBD1	CASSARRDRGTYEQYF	TGTGCCAGCAGCGCCCGAAGGGACAGGGGGACCTACGAGCAGTACTTC
TRBV13	TRBJ2-7	NA	TRBD2	CASSRLGTSDNYEQYF	TGTGCCAGCAGCCGACTAGGGACTAGCGATAACTACGAGCAGTACTTC
TRBV12-3/TRBV12-4	TRBJ2-4	NA	TRBD1	CASRRDRKNIQYF	TGTGCCAGCAGAAGGGACAGAAAAAACATTCAGTACTTC
TRBV2	TRBJ2-3	NA	NA	CASCGAASTDTQYF	TGTGCCAGCTGTGGAGCGGCTAGCACAGATACGCAGTATTTT
TRBV18	TRBJ1-1	NA	TRBD1	CASSWTGTNTEAFF	TGTGCCAGCTCATGGACAGGGACGAACACTGAAGCTTTCTTT
TRBV2	TRBJ2-7	few	NA	CASIRQRDYEQYF	TGTGCCAGCATTCGACAGCGCGACTACGAGCAGTACTTC
TRBV9	TRBJ1-2	NA	TRBD1	CASSVEGGGRYGYTF	TGTGCCAGCAGCGTAGAAGGAGGGGGCCGCTATGGCTACACCTTC
TRBV10-3	TRBJ1-1	NA	NA	CATSTGQNTEAFF	TGTGCCACTTCGACAGGCCAGAACACTGAAGCTTTCTTT
TRBV7-2	TRBJ1-5	few	TRBD1	CASSFTGVPDQPQHF	TGTGCCAGCAGCTTTACAGGGGTCCCGGATCAGCCCCAGCATTTT
TRBV30	TRBJ2-1	NA	TRBD2	CAWKRGGLALSEQFF	TGTGCCTGGAAAAGGGGGGGACTAGCTTTGAGTGAGCAGTTCTTC
TRBV5-1	TRBJ2-1	NA	TRBD1	CASSLDRGVVDEQFF	TGCGCCAGCAGCCTGGACAGGGGAGTGGTCGATGAGCAGTTCTTC
TRBV2	TRBJ2-2	NA	TRBD2	CASSEGGAGGGHGELFF	TGTGCCAGCAGTGAAGGTGGCGCGGGAGGAGGACACGGGGAGCTGTTTTTT
TRBV28	TRBJ2-3	NA	NA	CASSFIKGITDTQYF	TGTGCCAGCAGTTTTATAAAGGGGATCACAGATACGCAGTATTTT
TRBV10-3	TRBJ2-2	few	TRBD1	CATGTGGTGELFF	TGTGCCACTGGGACAGGGGGCACCGGGGAGCTGTTTTTT
TRBV7-9	TRBJ2-7	NA	NA	CASSAGGYYEQYF	TGTGCCAGCAGCGCCGGGGGATACTACGAGCAGTACTTC